Each of the 32 T cell receptor beta chains below was sequenced from the same sample in a study of blood T cell repertoires in COVID-19. The table came from immunoSEQ multiplex PCR; TCRdb's copy has only in-frame clones and leaves some out. The sample lists about 140,000 clones; 60% to 80% were seen once. The sample was peripheral blood. These receptors were taken from a man in his forties or fifties with active or convalescent COVID-19.

Written as DNA, the CDR3 is TGTGCCAGCAGCCCAGGGACAGGGGGCGTATATACGCAGTATTTT. Residues: CASSPGTGGVYTQYF. J is TRBJ2-3 and V is TRBV7-9; 12 nucleotides align to TRBD1. With 5 bases clipped from V and 7 bases from J, the junction kept 7 bases outside the gene matches. Germline loops: CDR1 SEHNR, CDR2 FQNEAQ (reference sequence). The CDR3 loop spans 15 amino acids.

The V and J genes are TRBV3-1 (or the pseudogene TRBV3-2) and TRBJ2-2; D remains unclear. Between the trimmed V and J ends, which lost 1 base and 2 bases, there was a span of 5 bases. The length of the CDR3 is 14 residues. The germline V gene has CDR1 LGHDT and CDR2 YNNKEL (reference sequence). The chain's CDR3 is CASSQGGNTGELFF. The CDR3 nucleotides read TGTGCCAGCAGCCAAGGAGGAAACACCGGGGAGCTGTTTTTT.

J is TRBJ2-1 and V is TRBV2; D unclear. Germline V CDR1 and CDR2: SNHLY, FYNNEI. V lost 4 bases and J lost 2, with 9 bases in between. The CDR3 consists of 14 residues. The CDR3 loop reads CASSGVRAYNEQFF. The CDR3 coding sequence is TGTGCCAGCAGTGGGGTACGGGCCTACAATGAGCAGTTCTTC.

The chain combines TRBV30 with TRBJ2-5, with a possible D match to TRBD2 (6 bases). Germline lookup yields CDR1 GTSNPN and CDR2 SVGIG (reference sequence). The CDR3 loop spans 14 amino acids. Trimming left V 0 bases short and J 5 bases short, with 13 bases between. CDR3 in DNA: TGTGCCTGGAGTGTGATGGGACTTAGGGAGACCCAGTACTTC. This translates into CAWSVMGLRETQYF.

This chain links TRBV7-3 with TRBJ2-3; 8 nucleotides align to TRBD2. The length of the CDR3 is 15 residues. V dropped 6 bases and J dropped 7; count of bases not matched to a gene: 12. The germline gives CDR1 SGHTA, CDR2 FQGTGA. This chain's CDR3 is CASSSPGLGIYTQYF. CDR3 DNA: TGTGCCAGCAGTTCCCCGGGACTAGGGATATATACGCAGTATTTT.

The chain uses TRBV2 and TRBJ1-6; no clear D gene. The CDR3 has 14 residues. V lost 2 bases, J lost 8 bases, and 10 bases lay in between. In germline, CDR1 is SNHLY, CDR2 FYNNEI. In DNA form, the CDR3 reads TGTGCCAGCAGTGAAAGCAGGATGGATTCACCCCTCCACTTT. Residues: CASSESRMDSPLHF.

J is TRBJ2-1 and V is TRBV27; TRBD1 might be the D (6 bases). The CDR3 extends over 17 amino acids. V shed 10 bases and J shed 0 bases, with 22 bases lying between them. CDR1 and CDR2 (germline): MNHEY, SMNVEV (reference sequence). Written as DNA, the CDR3 is TGTGCCACCTGGGGGCGGCCAATTGGAGGCTCCTACAATGAGCAGTTCTTC. Protein: CATWGRPIGGSYNEQFF.

The genes are TRBV3-1 (or the pseudogene TRBV3-2) and TRBJ1-1; 8 bases are a match to TRBD1. The germline gives CDR1 LGHDT, CDR2 YNNKEL (reference sequence). The CDR3 sequence is 15 residues long. Losses at the gene ends were 0 bases for V and 7 bases for J; bases not matched to a gene: 7. The CDR3 reads CASSQDPGGWLEAFF. Here the CDR3 DNA reads TGTGCCAGCAGCCAAGACCCAGGGGGCTGGCTTGAAGCTTTCTTT.

Details on this clone: At one end the junction does not follow the germline gene, possibly because of a read error. The genes are TRBV7-7 and TRBJ2-1; TRBD1 aligns across 8 bases. This CDR3 is built from 13 residues. Germline-derived CDR1 and CDR2 are SSHAT and FNYEAQ (reference sequence). CDR3 protein: CASSPGQGNEQFF. CDR3 bases: TGTGCTAGCAGCCCAGGACAGGGTAATGAGCAGTTCTTC.

The rearrangement uses TRBV6-5 and TRBJ1-1, with TRBD1 identical over 8 bases. Unmatched junction bases numbered 3, after V lost 6 bases and J lost 0 bases. Germline lookup yields CDR1 MNHEY and CDR2 SVGAGI. The CDR3 totals 14 residues. The CDR3 here is CASRGTGVNTEAFF. As DNA, the CDR3 is TGTGCCAGCAGGGGGACAGGCGTGAACACTGAAGCTTTCTTT.

CDR3 sequence reads: CASSLEGSDFTDTQYF. The CDR3 nucleotides are TGCGCCAGCAGCTTGGAGGGGTCCGACTTCACAGATACGCAGTATTTT. The chain links TRBV5-1 to TRBJ2-3, with D perhaps TRBD1 (5 bases). V was trimmed by 0 bases and J by 2 bases, leaving 13 bases between them. This CDR3 has 16 residues. Germline V lookup: CDR1 SGHRS, CDR2 YFSETQ.

The chain employs TRBV6-5 and TRBJ2-2, with D hard to call. The CDR3 is 16 residues long. Trimming stripped 2 bases from V and 1 base from J, with 11 bases between. The V gene's germline CDR1 is MNHEY and CDR2 SVGAGI. CDR3 loop: CASSYISARNTGELFF. CDR3 sequence (DNA): TGTGCCAGCAGTTACATAAGCGCGAGGAACACCGGGGAGCTGTTTTTT.

This clone was detected only once. The chain has TRBV28 and TRBJ2-3, with D perhaps matching TRBD1 (5 bases). Between the trimmed V and J ends, which lost 6 bases and 0 bases, there was a span of 13 bases. Germline lookup yields CDR1 MDHEN and CDR2 SYDVKM. The CDR3 extends over 15 amino acids. This chain's CDR3 is CASRSGFPSTDTQYF. CDR3 bases: TGTGCCAGCAGGTCAGGGTTCCCTAGCACAGATACGCAGTATTTT.

The chain employs TRBV19 and TRBJ2-1; a possible D gene is TRBD1 (6 bases). The CDR3 has 15 amino acids. CDR1 and CDR2 from the germline V gene are LNHDA and SQIVND (reference sequence). Trimming took 3 bases from V and 3 from J, leaving 12 bases between them. CDR3 protein: CASSIQGSLYNEQFF. The CDR3 region has the DNA TGTGCCAGTAGTATCCAGGGGTCGCTCTACAATGAGCAGTTCTTC.

V and J are TRBV27 and TRBJ2-1; 9 nucleotides match TRBD2. CDR1 is MNHEY and CDR2 is SMNVEV in the germline V gene (reference sequence). CDR3 length: 16 residues. J was trimmed by 2 bases and V by 5 bases; bases with no gene match: 7. CDR3 residues: CASSPLAGATYNEQFF. DNA for the CDR3: TGTGCCAGCAGTCCCTTAGCGGGGGCTACCTACAATGAGCAGTTCTTC.

The V call is TRBV28, the J call TRBJ1-2; 7 bases line up with TRBD1. This CDR3 has 15 amino acids. The V and J ends lost 7 bases and 1 base, in that order; junction bases with no gene match: 9. Germline CDR1 is MDHEN and CDR2 is SYDVKM. CDR3 coding DNA: TGTGCCAGCACCCTACCAGGGGGTCTTAACTATGGCTACACCTTC. This encodes CASTLPGGLNYGYTF.

Notes on this clone: This same CDR3 is encoded by further DNA sequences in the sample. The CDR3 region is CASSQDRGRGYGYTF. In DNA form, the CDR3 reads TGTGCCAGCAGCCAAGATCGAGGCAGGGGCTATGGCTACACCTTC. This chain links TRBV3-1 (or the pseudogene TRBV3-2) with TRBJ1-2; D might be TRBD1 (6 bases). Trimming left V 0 bases short and J 4 bases short, with 12 bases between. Germline lookup yields CDR1 LGHDT and CDR2 YNNKEL (reference sequence). The CDR3 consists of 15 residues.

This sequence joins TRBV9 and TRBJ2-7, with D possibly being TRBD1 (5 bases). This CDR3 has 15 amino acids. The ends were cut back, 3 bases at V and 2 bases at J, with 15 bases in the middle. The germline gives CDR1 SGDLS, CDR2 YYNGEE. For the CDR3, the DNA is TGTGCCAGCAGCGCATCAACGGGCAGGGCCTACGAGCAGTACTTC. This translates into CASSASTGRAYEQYF.

The chain has TRBV6-1 and TRBJ1-1, with 7 bases that match TRBD1. V lost 0 bases to trimming and J lost 5 bases; unmatched junction nucleotides: 6. The V gene's germline CDR1 is MNHNS and CDR2 SASEGT. The CDR3 runs 15 residues. The CDR3 loop reads CASSEARTGYTEAFF. The CDR3 DNA is TGTGCCAGCAGTGAAGCGAGGACAGGATATACTGAAGCTTTCTTT.

The chain couples TRBV27 to TRBJ2-5; possible D gene TRBD1, 7 bases. From germline, CDR1 is MNHEY and CDR2 SMNVEV (reference sequence). V dropped 7 bases and J dropped 2 bases, with 17 bases sitting between them. This CDR3 contains 15 residues. In nucleotides, the CDR3 is TGTGCCAGCACCGCCGGAGGGGGCGAACAAGAGACCCAGTACTTC. This gives the protein CASTAGGGEQETQYF.

This clone was observed once. The chain couples TRBV7-6 to TRBJ2-7; possibly TRBD2 for D (5 bases). The CDR3 consists of 17 residues. V was shortened by 1 base and J by 3 bases, with 19 bases between the two germline ends. Germline CDR1 SGHVS, CDR2 FNYEAQ. CDR3 amino acids: CASSLDSQPASSYEQYF. CDR3 sequence (DNA): TGTGCCAGCAGCTTAGACTCCCAACCAGCTAGCAGCTACGAGCAGTACTTC.

This chain connects TRBV4-2 to TRBJ2-7; 11 nucleotides align to TRBD2. This CDR3 is 15 amino acids long. Germline CDR1 is LGHNA and CDR2 is YNFKEQ. The V gene end was trimmed by 4 bases and the J gene end by 3 bases; junction bases not matched to a gene: 5. For the CDR3, the DNA is TGTGCCAGCAGCCCATCTACTAGCGGGAGCTACGAGCAGTACTTC. Translated, it gives CASSPSTSGSYEQYF.

This clone has more than one count but fewer than ten. The V call is TRBV7-2, the J call TRBJ2-3, with D uncertain. Germline V gene lookup returns CDR1 SGHTA and CDR2 FQGNSA. Trimming pared 5 bases from V and 4 bases from J, leaving 13 bases between. CDR3 length: 14 amino acids. The CDR3 reads CASSRLMGPDTQYF. DNA for the CDR3: TGTGCCAGCAGCCGCCTGATGGGCCCAGATACGCAGTATTTT. The whole variable domain, remainder taken from reference TRBV7-2 and TRBJ2-3, is GAGVSQSPSNKVTEKGKDVELRCDPISGHTALYWYRQSLGQGLEFLIYFQGNSAPDKSGLPSDRFSAERTGGSVSTLTIQRTQQEDSAVYLCASSRLMGPDTQYFGPGTRLTVL.

V and J are TRBV6-5 and TRBJ2-7; 8 bases line up with TRBD1. Germline V gene data show CDR1 as MNHEY and CDR2 as SVGAGI. V was clipped by 5 bases and J by 5 bases; unmatched bases: 5. The CDR3 length is 13 residues. The chain's CDR3 is CASSLDRVHEQYF. The CDR3 nucleotides are TGTGCCAGCAGTCTGGACAGGGTCCACGAGCAGTACTTC.

In this sample, this clone turned up once. V gene TRBV12-3 or TRBV12-4 combines with J gene TRBJ2-2; D perhaps matches TRBD1 (6 bases). The CDR3 length is 13 residues. Trimming left V 6 bases short and J 5 bases short, with 10 bases between. The CDR3 DNA reads TGTGCCAGCAGCCGGGACAATACCGGGGAGCTGTTTTTT. This codes for CASSRDNTGELFF.

The chain recombines TRBV19 with TRBJ2-1; 8 bases match TRBD2. Germline trimming cut 4 bases from V and 0 bases from J; bases unmatched to any gene: 8. The CDR3 totals 17 residues. Germline CDR1 is LNHDA and CDR2 is SQIVND (reference sequence). The CDR3 protein is CASSTSASGSSYNEQFF. CDR3 DNA sequence: TGTGCCAGTAGTACCTCAGCTAGCGGGTCCTCCTACAATGAGCAGTTCTTC.

The genes are TRBV6-6 and TRBJ2-7, with a weak D call TRBD2 (6 bases). This CDR3 has 12 amino acids. Per germline, CDR1 MNHNY and CDR2 SVGAGI (reference sequence). V lost 2 bases to trimming and J lost 7 bases, with 9 bases between them. In nucleotides, the CDR3 is TGTGCCAGCAGTTACCCGGAGGGAGAGCAGTACTTC. Protein product: CASSYPEGEQYF.

The rearrangement uses TRBV5-1 and TRBJ2-7; D is ambiguous. The CDR3 loop spans 14 amino acids. Trimming removed 0 bases at V and 0 bases at J, with 7 bases between. CDR1 and CDR2 (germline): SGHRS, YFSETQ. CDR3 region: CASSLGSSSYEQYF. The CDR3 DNA reads TGCGCCAGCAGCTTGGGGAGTAGCTCCTACGAGCAGTACTTC. Based on the CDR3 plus reference TRBV5-1 and TRBJ2-7, the full variable domain is KAGVTQTPRYLIKTRGQQVTLSCSPISGHRSVSWYQQTPGQGLQFLFEYFSETQRNKGNFPGRFSGRQFSNSRSEMNVSTLELGDSALYLCASSLGSSSYEQYFGPGTRLTVT.

This clone has only a few counts. The chain joins TRBV19 to TRBJ2-5, with D perhaps TRBD2 (6 bases). Germline V gene data show CDR1 as LNHDA and CDR2 as SQIVND (reference sequence). The CDR3 extends over 15 amino acids. Trimming shortened V by 6 bases and J by 5 bases, and 19 bases separated the two germline ends. The CDR3, as DNA: TGTGCCAGTAGCCCCGGAGCGGGCAGAGGGGAGACCCAGTACTTC. Protein: CASSPGAGRGETQYF. The whole variable domain, filled in from reference TRBV19 and TRBJ2-5, reads DGGITQSPKYLFRKEGQNVTLSCEQNLNHDAMYWYRQDPGQGLRLIYYSQIVNDFQKGDIAEGYSVSREKKESFPLTVTSAQKNPTAFYLCASSPGAGRGETQYFGPGTRLLVL.

The V call is TRBV7-7, the J call TRBJ2-3; 11 nucleotides match TRBD2. The length of the CDR3 is 19 residues. CDR1 SSHAT and CDR2 FNYEAQ come from the germline V gene (reference sequence). Unmatched junction bases numbered 13, after V lost 5 bases and J lost 0 bases. This CDR3 is CASSQRLAGTPGSTDTQYF. DNA of the CDR3: TGTGCCAGCAGCCAGAGACTAGCGGGAACGCCCGGGAGCACAGATACGCAGTATTTT.

The chain uses TRBV9 and TRBJ1-6; D not certain. Trimming left V 0 bases short and J 7 bases short, with 11 bases between. CDR3 length: 15 residues. Germline CDR1 SGDLS, CDR2 YYNGEE. DNA of the CDR3: TGTGCCAGCAGCGTAGCTGACCAGGAAAATTCACCCCTCCACTTT. Its protein product is CASSVADQENSPLHF.

Only a few counts were recorded for this clone. This sequence joins TRBV7-3 and TRBJ2-2; 7 bases align to TRBD1. V lost 5 bases to trimming and J lost 1 base; unmatched junction nucleotides: 1. The germline V gene encodes CDR1 SGHTA and CDR2 FQGTGA. The CDR3 has 14 residues. As DNA, the CDR3 is TGTGCCAGCAGCCACAGGGGGAACACCGGGGAGCTGTTTTTT. It yields the protein CASSHRGNTGELFF. Filled out from reference TRBV7-3 and TRBJ2-2, the complete variable domain reads GAGVSQTPSNKVTEKGKYVELRCDPISGHTALYWYRQSLGQGPEFLIYFQGTGAADDSGLPNDRFFAVRPEGSVSTLKIQRTERGDSAVYLCASSHRGNTGELFFGEGSRLTVL.